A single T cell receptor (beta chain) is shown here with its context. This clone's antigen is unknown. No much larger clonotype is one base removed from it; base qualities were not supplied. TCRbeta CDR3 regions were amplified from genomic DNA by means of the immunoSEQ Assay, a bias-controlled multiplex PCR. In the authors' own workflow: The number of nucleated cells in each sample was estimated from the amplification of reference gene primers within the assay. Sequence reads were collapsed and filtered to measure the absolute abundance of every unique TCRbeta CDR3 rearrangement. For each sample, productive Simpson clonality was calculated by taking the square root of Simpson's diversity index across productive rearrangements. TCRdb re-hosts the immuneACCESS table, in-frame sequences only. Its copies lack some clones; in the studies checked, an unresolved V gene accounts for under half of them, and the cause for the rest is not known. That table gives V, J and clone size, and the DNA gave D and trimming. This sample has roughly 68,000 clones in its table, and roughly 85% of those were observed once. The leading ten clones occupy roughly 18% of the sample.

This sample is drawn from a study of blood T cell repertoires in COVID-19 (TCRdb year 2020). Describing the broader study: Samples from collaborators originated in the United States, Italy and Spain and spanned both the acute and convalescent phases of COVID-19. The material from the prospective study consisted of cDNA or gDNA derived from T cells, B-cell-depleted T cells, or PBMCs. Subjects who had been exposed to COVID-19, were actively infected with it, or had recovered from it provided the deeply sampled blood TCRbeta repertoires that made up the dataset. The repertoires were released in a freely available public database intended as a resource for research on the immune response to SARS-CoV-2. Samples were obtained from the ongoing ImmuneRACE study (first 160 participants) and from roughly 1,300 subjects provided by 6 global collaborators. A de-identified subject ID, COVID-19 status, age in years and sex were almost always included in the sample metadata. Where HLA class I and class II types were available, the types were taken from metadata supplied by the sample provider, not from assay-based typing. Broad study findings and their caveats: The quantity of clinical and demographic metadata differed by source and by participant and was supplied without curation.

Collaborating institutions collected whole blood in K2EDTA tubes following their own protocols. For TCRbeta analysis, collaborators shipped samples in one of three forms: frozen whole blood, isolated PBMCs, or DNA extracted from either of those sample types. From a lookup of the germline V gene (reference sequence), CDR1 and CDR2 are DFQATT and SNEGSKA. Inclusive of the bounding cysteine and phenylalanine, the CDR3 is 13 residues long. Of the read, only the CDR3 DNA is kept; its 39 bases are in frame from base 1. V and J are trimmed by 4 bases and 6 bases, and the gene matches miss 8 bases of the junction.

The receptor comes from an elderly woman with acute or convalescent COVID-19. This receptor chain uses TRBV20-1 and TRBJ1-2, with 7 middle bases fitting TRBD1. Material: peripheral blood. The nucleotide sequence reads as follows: TGCAGTGCTATTGACACCACAGGGGATGGCTACACCTTC. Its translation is CSAIDTTGDGYTF.